This TCR beta chain originates from a study of tumor and adjacent non-tumor tissue in lung cancer. At the level of the study: On average, productive TCRbeta reads reached about 4.2 million per sample. Findings of the study overall: Tumor tissue had significantly higher TCR diversity than normal lung.

This sample's RNA came from whole unsorted tissue. Note on this clonotype: Its antigen is undetermined.

A modified ARM-PCR protocol with three rounds of nested PCR amplified TCRbeta. TCRdb processed the multiplex PCR reads anew with MiXCR; each CDR3 protein has one entry. Among tens of thousands of distinct CDR3 sequences listed, approximately 70% were seen once. Germline values: CDR1 MRHNA, CDR2 SNTAGT. This CDR3 has 14 amino acids. V was pared by 6 bases and J by 2 bases, with 4 bases of the junction left unmatched. The chain uses TRBV6-4 and TRBJ2-3; 8 nucleotides match TRBD2. This receptor was identified in a man between 60 and 75 years old with non-small cell lung cancer. Material for sequencing was lung tumor tissue. CDR3 DNA: TGTGCCAGCAGCTTAGCGGGGCTCACAGATACGCAGTATTTT. It encodes CASSLAGLTDTQYF.